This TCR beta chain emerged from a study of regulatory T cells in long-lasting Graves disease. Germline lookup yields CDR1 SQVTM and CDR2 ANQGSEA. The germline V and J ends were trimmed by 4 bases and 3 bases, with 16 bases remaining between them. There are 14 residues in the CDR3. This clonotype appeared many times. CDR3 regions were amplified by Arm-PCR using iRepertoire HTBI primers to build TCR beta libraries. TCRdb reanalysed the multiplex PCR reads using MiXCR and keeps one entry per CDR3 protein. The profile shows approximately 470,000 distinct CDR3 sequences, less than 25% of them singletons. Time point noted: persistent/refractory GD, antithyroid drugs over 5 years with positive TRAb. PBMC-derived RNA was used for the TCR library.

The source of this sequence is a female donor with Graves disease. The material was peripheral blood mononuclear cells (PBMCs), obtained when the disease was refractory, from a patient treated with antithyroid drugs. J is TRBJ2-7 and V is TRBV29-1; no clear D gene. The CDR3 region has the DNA TGCAGCGTTGTATGGGTCGAGCTGGACTACGAGCAGTACTTC. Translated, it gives CSVVWVELDYEQYF.